This T cell receptor (beta chain) was identified in a study of T cell repertoires in cytomegalovirus infection (dated 2019 in TCRdb). Notes on the research overall: The HLA type of each donor mattered for the analysis, because public TCR beta signatures pointed to carriage of CMV infection along with the matching HLA type. Results and caveats for the whole study, not just this receptor: In both this cohort and an independent cohort of approximately 350 donors, the cumulative frequency of public TCR beta family members distinguished carriers of CMV infection plus the relevant HLA type. The ex vivo response was dominated by HLA-C-restricted CMV-specific TCR beta clonotypes, and the single most frequent clonotype in two of eight donors was supplied by these HLA-C-restricted clonotypes.

Including cysteine and phenylalanine, the CDR3 has 14 amino acids. Left in the record is the CDR3 DNA by itself, 42 bases read in frame from the first base. CDR1 LGHDT and CDR2 YNNKEL are derived from the germline V gene (reference sequence). V gives up 4 bases and J gives up 10 bases, and the segment between their germline ends measures 14 bases. The sample was run on an Illumina HiSeq 1500. TCRdb cleaned the public reads at Q25 with fastp, built clones with MiXCR and kept in-frame beta chains. Each record represents a unique CDR3 protein, reported with the most common genes and DNA among its rows. This sample gives roughly 500,000 distinct CDR3 sequences in total; about 10% of them show up just once. Roughly a tenth of the sample belongs to the ten largest clones. This clonotype turned up a few times. The antigen this receptor binds is unknown. It has no much larger one-base neighbor in the sample; base qualities were not kept.

This chain is built from TRBV3-1 and TRBJ1-6; D gene: possibly TRBD1, on 5 matching bases. Sequenced sample: PBMCs. The TCR was taken from a human donor in good health (CMV status not recorded). Some clones in this sample may be carry-over from other donors' samples. The CDR3 is CASSPRTEGSPLHF. The DNA sequence is given as TGTGCCAGCAGCCCTCGGACGGAGGGGTCACCCCTCCACTTT.